This T cell receptor (beta chain) was documented in a study of CD8 T cells in ankylosing spondylitis. TCRdb processed the 5' RACE reads anew with MiXCR; each CDR3 protein has one entry. Of about 360,000 distinct CDR3 sequences detected, roughly 22% appear once; the ten largest clones hold about an eighth. The ends were cut back, 4 bases at V and 4 bases at J, with 10 bases in the middle. The CDR3 consists of 13 residues. From germline, CDR1 is MNHEY and CDR2 SVGAGI. General observations from the study: Disease-associated clones were reportedly significantly overrepresented in matched ankylosing spondylitis synovial fluid. A TCR beta motif of 7 or 8 highly homologous variants appeared characteristic of ankylosing spondylitis blood.

This clonotype showed up just a few times. Its target is unknown. Sequenced input: blood, either unsorted or a sorted T cell fraction (not recorded which). The clonotype originates from a male donor with ankylosing spondylitis or in good health (not recorded which). The V gene is TRBV6-5, the J gene TRBJ1-2; D not certain. This CDR3 reads CASSFQTSYGYTF. The CDR3 DNA reads TGTGCCAGCAGTTTCCAGACTAGCTATGGCTACACCTTC.